A selection of T cell receptor beta chains follows, all from one sample in a study of T-cell reconstitution after alpha-beta-depleted transplantation in children. TCRdb reanalysed the PCR reads using MiXCR and keeps one entry per CDR3 protein. The data show about 980,000 distinct CDR3 sequences, with 25% to 30% seen just once and 28% held by the top ten. The sample in question was PBMCs, mostly from graft donor cells, obtained 360 days after TCRalphabeta/CD19-depleted stem cell transplant. The receptors shown here come from a boy in the first two years of life who had a stem cell transplant for SCID, so the T cells may come from the graft donor. Each CDR3 is given with its conserved first and last residue. Each record gives: clone size, D gene, J gene, V gene, CDR3 protein, CDR3 DNA. D genes are given only for firm matches. A clone size is listed for some rows: how often the clone was seen (once, few, many), or a class if it is expanded.

>.|.|TRBJ1-4|TRBV4-2
CASSQDPPGDRDEKLFF
TGTGCCAGCAGCCAAGACCCACCCGGGGATCGGGATGAAAAACTGTTTTTT
>few|.|TRBJ1-3|TRBV5-5
CASSTGRYSGNTIYF
TGTGCCAGCAGCACGGGTCGGTACTCTGGAAACACCATATATTTT
>.|.|TRBJ2-2|TRBV6-2/TRBV6-3
CASSYSVVAKTNTGELFF
TGTGCCAGCAGTTACTCGGTCGTAGCAAAAACGAACACCGGGGAGCTGTTTTTT
>.|.|TRBJ2-7|TRBV20-1
CSARDPGTRYYEQYF
TGCAGTGCTAGAGATCCCGGGACTCGCTATTACGAGCAGTACTTC
>few|.|TRBJ2-7|TRBV28
CASSFGAPDGWGFYEQYF
TGTGCCAGCAGTTTTGGAGCACCGGACGGCTGGGGATTCTACGAGCAGTACTTC
>.|.|TRBJ2-1|TRBV18
CASSPPGLTEQFF
TGTGCCAGCTCACCACCGGGCCTGACTGAGCAGTTCTTC
>.|.|TRBJ1-1|TRBV7-8
CASSPPGRIEAFF
TGTGCCAGCAGCCCACCGGGTCGGATTGAAGCTTTCTTT
>.|TRBD2|TRBJ2-3|TRBV28
CASSPYSSGGASTDTQYF
TGTGCCAGCAGTCCTTATTCTAGCGGGGGGGCCAGCACAGATACGCAGTATTTT
>few|TRBD1|TRBJ1-2|TRBV4-1
CASSQQGQGMGGYTF
TGCGCCAGCAGCCAACAGGGACAGGGTATGGGAGGCTACACCTTC
>.|.|TRBJ2-7|TRBV4-1
CASSQRLGEQYF
TGCGCCAGCAGCCAGCGATTGGGCGAGCAGTACTTC
>few|.|TRBJ2-7|TRBV9
CASSVLPGFEQYF
TGTGCCAGCAGCGTACTCCCCGGGTTCGAGCAGTACTTC
>.|.|TRBJ1-2|TRBV6-5
CASSYGRGYYGYTF
TGTGCCAGCAGTTACGGTCGGGGGTACTATGGCTACACCTTC
>few|.|TRBJ2-4|TRBV12-3/TRBV12-4
CASSPRGLRTKNIQYF
TGTGCCAGCAGTCCTCGGGGGTTGAGGACCAAAAACATTCAGTACTTC
>.|.|TRBJ1-2|TRBV29-1
CSVEGLEGSYGYTF
TGCAGCGTTGAAGGCCTAGAGGGGTCGTATGGCTACACCTTC
>few|.|TRBJ2-7|TRBV20-1
CSASDTASSYEQYF
TGCAGTGCTAGTGACACGGCCAGTTCCTACGAGCAGTACTTC
>.|.|TRBJ2-3|TRBV4-3
CASSQAKGLRTDTQYF
TGCGCCAGCAGCCAAGCCAAGGGACTCCGCACAGATACGCAGTATTTT
>many|.|TRBJ2-5|TRBV7-2
CASSLRYQETQYF
TGCGCCAGCAGCTTGCGGTACCAAGAGACCCAGTACTTC
>many|.|TRBJ2-5|TRBV20-1
CSAHPQETQYF
TGCAGTGCTCACCCTCAAGAGACCCAGTACTTC
>.|.|TRBJ2-4|TRBV15
CATSRDGRENIQYF
TGTGCCACCAGCAGAGATGGCAGGGAAAACATTCAGTACTTC
>.|TRBD2|TRBJ2-4|TRBV6-5
CASSYGGGLAKNIQYF
TGTGCCAGCAGTTACGGGGGGGGACTAGCCAAAAACATTCAGTACTTC
>many|.|TRBJ2-1|TRBV5-6
CASTKDRGSPFF
TGTGCCAGCACCAAAGACCGGGGGTCCCCGTTCTTC
>few|TRBD1|TRBJ2-7|TRBV20-1
CSAVIGGGEQYF
TGCAGTGCCGTTATAGGGGGCGGCGAGCAGTACTTC
>once|TRBD1|TRBJ2-3|TRBV19
CASSIGQGSTDTQYF
TGTGCCAGTAGTATAGGACAGGGTAGCACAGATACGCAGTATTTT
>few|TRBD2|TRBJ2-3|TRBV6-5
CASTSRLAGGRDSDTQYF
TGTGCCAGCACGTCTCGACTAGCGGGGGGCAGAGACTCAGATACGCAGTATTTT
>.|TRBD2|TRBJ2-1|TRBV4-1
CASSQKTMGGNEQFF
TGCGCCAGCAGCCAGAAAACTATGGGAGGGAATGAGCAGTTCTTC
>once|TRBD1|TRBJ1-1|TRBV6-1
CASWGQGNTEAFF
TGTGCCAGCTGGGGACAGGGGAACACTGAAGCTTTCTTT
>.|TRBD1|TRBJ1-2|TRBV3-1
CASSAQDRAGYGYTF
TGTGCCAGCAGCGCCCAGGACAGGGCCGGCTATGGCTACACCTTC
>few|TRBD2|TRBJ2-3|TRBV6-2/TRBV6-3
CASSYGLGITDTQYF
TGTGCCAGCAGTTACGGACTAGGAATCACAGATACGCAGTATTTT
>.|TRBD1|TRBJ1-1|TRBV20-1
CSARLDRGKKEAFF
TGCAGTGCCCGCCTGGACAGGGGAAAGAAGGAAGCTTTCTTT
>.|.|TRBJ2-5|TRBV7-9
CASIPPDRLETQYF
TGTGCCAGCATCCCCCCTGACAGGTTGGAGACCCAGTACTTC
>many|.|TRBJ2-3|TRBV9
CASSPWGTDTQYF
TGTGCCAGCAGCCCCTGGGGCACAGATACGCAGTATTTT
>.|.|TRBJ2-2|TRBV7-8
CASSLARAVNTGELFF
TGTGCCAGCAGCTTAGCGAGGGCAGTAAACACCGGGGAGCTGTTTTTT
>.|.|TRBJ2-5|TRBV29-1
CSVEEVETQYF
TGCAGCGTTGAGGAGGTGGAGACCCAGTACTTC
>.|.|TRBJ2-1|TRBV7-8
CASSLGLAVVNEQFF
TGTGCCAGCAGCTTAGGTCTAGCCGTCGTCAATGAGCAGTTCTTC
>.|TRBD1|TRBJ2-7|TRBV4-1
CASSGGTGWDYEQYF
TGCGCCAGCAGCGGAGGGACAGGGTGGGACTACGAGCAGTACTTC
>few|.|TRBJ1-2|TRBV29-1
CSVIRTDRPLNYGYTF
TGCAGCGTTATAAGAACAGATCGGCCCCTTAACTATGGCTACACCTTC
>.|.|TRBJ1-2|TRBV20-1
CSARDPARGYGYTF
TGCAGTGCTAGAGATCCCGCCAGGGGATATGGCTACACCTTC
>.|.|TRBJ2-3|TRBV3-1
CASSQEGWMGTQYF
TGTGCCAGCAGCCAAGAGGGGTGGATGGGTACGCAGTATTTT
>few|.|TRBJ1-5|TRBV10-3
CAISQNNQPQHF
TGTGCCATCAGCCAGAATAATCAGCCCCAGCATTTT
>.|.|TRBJ2-7|TRBV12-3/TRBV12-4
CASSAGLPPGYF
TGTGCCAGCAGCGCGGGTCTCCCGCCCGGGTACTTC
>few|TRBD2|TRBJ2-2|TRBV9
CASSSIAGGRAGELFF
TGTGCCAGCAGTTCTATAGCGGGGGGGCGTGCCGGGGAGCTGTTTTTT
>.|.|TRBJ2-1|TRBV20-1
CSARGFDNEQFF
TGCAGTGCTCGGGGATTTGACAATGAGCAGTTCTTC
>.|.|TRBJ2-3|TRBV2
CALCEPRLSSTDTQYF
TGTGCCCTCTGTGAACCGCGCTTATCTAGCACAGATACGCAGTATTTT